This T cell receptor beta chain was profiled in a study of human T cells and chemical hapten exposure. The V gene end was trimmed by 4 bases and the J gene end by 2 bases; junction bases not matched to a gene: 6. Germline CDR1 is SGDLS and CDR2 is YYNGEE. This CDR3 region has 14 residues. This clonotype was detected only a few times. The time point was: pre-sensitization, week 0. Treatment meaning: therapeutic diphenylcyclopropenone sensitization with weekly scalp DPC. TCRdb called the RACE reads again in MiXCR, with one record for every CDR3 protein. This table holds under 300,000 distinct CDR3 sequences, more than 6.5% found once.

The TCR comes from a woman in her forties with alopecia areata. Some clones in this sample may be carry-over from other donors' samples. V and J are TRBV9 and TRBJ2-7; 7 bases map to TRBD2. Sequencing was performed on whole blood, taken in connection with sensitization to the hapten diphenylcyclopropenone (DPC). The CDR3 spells CASSPSGVAYEQYF. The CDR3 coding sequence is TGTGCCAGCAGCCCCAGCGGGGTCGCCTACGAGCAGTACTTC.